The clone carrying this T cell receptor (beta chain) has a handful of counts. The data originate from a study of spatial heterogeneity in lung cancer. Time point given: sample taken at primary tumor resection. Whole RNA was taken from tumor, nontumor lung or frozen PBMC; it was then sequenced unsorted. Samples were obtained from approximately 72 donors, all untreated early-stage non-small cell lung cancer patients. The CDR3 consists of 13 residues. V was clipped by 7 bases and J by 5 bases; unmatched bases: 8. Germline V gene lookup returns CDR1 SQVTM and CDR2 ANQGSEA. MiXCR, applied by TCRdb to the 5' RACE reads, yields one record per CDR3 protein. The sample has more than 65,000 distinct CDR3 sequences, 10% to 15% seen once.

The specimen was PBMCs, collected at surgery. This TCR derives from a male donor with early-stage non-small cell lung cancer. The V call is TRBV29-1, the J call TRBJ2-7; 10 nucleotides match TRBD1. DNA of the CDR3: TGCAGCGGAACCGGGACAGGGGTGGACGAGCAGTACTTC. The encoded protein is CSGTGTGVDEQYF.